This T cell receptor (beta chain) is from a study of blood T cell repertoires in COVID-19. Study at large: T cells, B-cell-depleted T cells, or PBMCs provided the cDNA or gDNA that served as material.

Losses at the gene ends were 8 bases for V and 7 bases for J; bases not matched to a gene: 6. Germline CDR1 GTSNPN, CDR2 SVGIG (reference sequence). The CDR3 consists of 11 residues. Authors' data handling: Reference gene primer amplification gave estimated nucleated cell counts. The protocol was immunoSEQ multiplex PCR, while the TCRdb copy is restricted to in-frame clones and leaves out a portion. V and J calls and clone size follow that table, whereas D and trimming were derived from the DNA. The sample records about 250,000 clones, around 88% being singletons. The V gene is TRBV30, the J gene TRBJ2-7; 9 bases are shared with TRBD1. The sequencing input was peripheral blood. This receptor was taken from a woman between 25 and 40 years old with COVID-19, enrolled during active disease. The CDR3 DNA reads TGTGCCGGGGACAGGGAGCGGGAGCAGTACGTC. As protein: CAGDREREQYV.